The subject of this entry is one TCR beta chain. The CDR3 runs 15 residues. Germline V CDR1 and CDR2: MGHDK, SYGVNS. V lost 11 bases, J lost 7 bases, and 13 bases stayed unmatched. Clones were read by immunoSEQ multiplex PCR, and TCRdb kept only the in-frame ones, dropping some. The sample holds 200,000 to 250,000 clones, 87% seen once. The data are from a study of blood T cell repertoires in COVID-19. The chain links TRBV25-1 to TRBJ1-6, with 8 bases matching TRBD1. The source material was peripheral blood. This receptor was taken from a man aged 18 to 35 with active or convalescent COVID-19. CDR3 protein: CAASPGGQANSPLHF. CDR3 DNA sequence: TGTGCCGCCAGTCCAGGGGGACAGGCGAATTCACCCCTCCACTTT.